Presented here are 7 T cell receptor beta chains from one specimen sequenced in a study of radiotherapy plus CTLA-4 blockade in lung cancer. Generated by immunoSEQ multiplex PCR, the TCRdb table keeps only in-frame clones and is missing some. The top ten clones hold 2% to 2.5% of a sample with about 85,000 clones, about 90% of them seen once. The input for sequencing was peripheral blood, taken from a patient treated with radiotherapy plus ipilimumab. These receptor sequences come from a human donor with non-small cell lung cancer who had a partial response to radiotherapy plus ipilimumab.

The chain is built from TRBV7-2 and TRBJ2-1; D is possibly TRBD2 (6 bases). V dropped 7 bases and J dropped 3 bases, with 13 bases sitting between them. This CDR3 spans 14 amino acids. Per the germline V gene, CDR1 is SGHTA and CDR2 is FQGNSA. The CDR3 DNA sequence: TGTGCCAGCAACCTGGGGGGAAACTACAATGAGCAGTTCTTC. Its protein is CASNLGGNYNEQFF.

The chain combines TRBV6-4 with TRBJ2-3; D possibly corresponds to TRBD1 (6 bases). CDR1 is MRHNA, CDR2 SNTAGT, per germline. This CDR3 is 15 amino acids long. V lost 2 bases, J lost 2 bases, and 11 bases lay in between. The CDR3 loop is CASSDQGIPTDTQYF. The CDR3 region has the DNA TGTGCCAGCAGTGACCAGGGGATTCCCACAGATACGCAGTATTTT.

This chain links TRBV5-1 with TRBJ2-3; TRBD2 matches 9 bases. Trimming removed 2 bases from V and 2 bases from J; junction bases left unmatched: 6. The CDR3 is made up of 16 amino acids. Germline V CDR1 and CDR2: SGHRS, YFSETQ. In nucleotides, the CDR3 is TGCGCCAGCAGCTTATTAGCGGGAGATGTCACAGATACGCAGTATTTT. This gives the protein CASSLLAGDVTDTQYF. The variable domain in full, with the rest retrieved from reference TRBV5-1 and TRBJ2-3, is KAGVTQTPRYLIKTRGQQVTLSCSPISGHRSVSWYQQTPGQGLQFLFEYFSETQRNKGNFPGRFSGRQFSNSRSEMNVSTLELGDSALYLCASSLLAGDVTDTQYFGPGTRLTVL.

V is TRBV15 and J is TRBJ2-1; 8 bases align to TRBD2. V shed 3 bases, J shed 4 bases, and the junction held 5 bases outside the gene matches. This CDR3 is built from 15 residues. Looked up from germline, CDR1 is LNHNV and CDR2 is YYDKDF (reference sequence). The CDR3 protein is CATSSGRASYNEQFF. In nucleotides, the CDR3 is TGTGCCACCAGCAGCGGGAGGGCCTCTTACAATGAGCAGTTCTTC.

This sequence joins TRBV6-5 and TRBJ1-1; D is ambiguous. V dropped 0 bases and J dropped 0 bases, with 8 bases sitting between them. The V gene's germline CDR1 is MNHEY and CDR2 SVGAGI. The CDR3 has 15 amino acids. The CDR3 sequence: CASSYSDTLNTEAFF. Here the CDR3 DNA reads TGTGCCAGCAGTTACTCCGACACCCTGAACACTGAAGCTTTCTTT.

V usage is TRBV5-4 and J usage is TRBJ2-7; D call uncertain. From germline, CDR1 is SGHNT and CDR2 YYREEE (reference sequence). CDR3 length: 14 amino acids. V gave up 0 bases and J gave up 2 bases, with 9 bases separating them. The DNA for the CDR3 is TGTGCCAGCAGCTTGGTGGGCACCGCCTACGAGCAGTACTTC. Translated, it gives CASSLVGTAYEQYF.

This chain connects TRBV28 to TRBJ2-1; 11 bases line up with TRBD1. Germline CDR1 MDHEN, CDR2 SYDVKM. The V and J ends lost 0 bases and 12 bases, in that order; junction bases with no gene match: 13. The CDR3 has 17 amino acids. The CDR3 region has the DNA TGTGCCAGCAGTTTATGGGCCGGGACAGGGGGGGCTTCTGGGCAGTTCTTC. Translated: CASSLWAGTGGASGQFF. The full variable domain, completed using reference TRBV28 and TRBJ2-1, is DVKVTQSSRYLVKRTGEKVFLECVQDMDHENMFWYRQDPGLGLRLIYFSYDVKMKEKGDIPEGYSVSREKKERFSLILESASTNQTSMYLCASSLWAGTGGASGQFFGPGTRLTVL.